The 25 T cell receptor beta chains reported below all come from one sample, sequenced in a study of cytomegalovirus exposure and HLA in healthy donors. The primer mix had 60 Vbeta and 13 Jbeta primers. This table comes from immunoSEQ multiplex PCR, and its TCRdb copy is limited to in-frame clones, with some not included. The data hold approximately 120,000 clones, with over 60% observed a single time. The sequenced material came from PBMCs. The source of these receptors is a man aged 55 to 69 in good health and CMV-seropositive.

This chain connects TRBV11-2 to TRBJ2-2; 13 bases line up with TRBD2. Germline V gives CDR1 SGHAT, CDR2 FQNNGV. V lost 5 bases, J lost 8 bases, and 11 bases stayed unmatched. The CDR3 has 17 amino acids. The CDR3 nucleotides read TGTGCCAGCAGCCCTTTCAAGACTAGCGGGGGGAATGGGGAGCTGTTTTTT. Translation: CASSPFKTSGGNGELFF.

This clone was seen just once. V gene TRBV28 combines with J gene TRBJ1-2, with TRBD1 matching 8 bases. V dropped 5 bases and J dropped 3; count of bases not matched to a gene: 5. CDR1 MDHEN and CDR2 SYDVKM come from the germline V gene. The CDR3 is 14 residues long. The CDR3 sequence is CASSQGQAHYGYTF. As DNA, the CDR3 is TGTGCCAGCAGTCAGGGACAGGCGCACTATGGCTACACCTTC.

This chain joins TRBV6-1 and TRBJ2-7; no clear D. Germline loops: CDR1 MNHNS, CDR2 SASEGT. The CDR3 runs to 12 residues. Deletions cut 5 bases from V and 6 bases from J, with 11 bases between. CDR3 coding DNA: TGTGCCAGCAGTCTTACGGGTATCGAGCAGTACTTC. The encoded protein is CASSLTGIEQYF.

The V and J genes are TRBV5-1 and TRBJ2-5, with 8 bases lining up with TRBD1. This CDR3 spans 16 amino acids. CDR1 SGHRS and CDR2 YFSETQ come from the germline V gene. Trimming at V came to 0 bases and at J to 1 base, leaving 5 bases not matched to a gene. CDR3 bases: TGCGCCAGCAGCTTGGAAGGGACAGGTTTCCAAGAGACCCAGTACTTC. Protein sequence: CASSLEGTGFQETQYF.

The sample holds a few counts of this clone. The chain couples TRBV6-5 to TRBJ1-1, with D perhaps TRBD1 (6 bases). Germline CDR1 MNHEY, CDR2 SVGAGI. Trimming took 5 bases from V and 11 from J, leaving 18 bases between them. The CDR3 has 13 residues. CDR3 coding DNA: TGTGCCAGCAGTCCATTTGGGGGCGCATTGGCTTTCTTT. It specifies CASSPFGGALAFF.

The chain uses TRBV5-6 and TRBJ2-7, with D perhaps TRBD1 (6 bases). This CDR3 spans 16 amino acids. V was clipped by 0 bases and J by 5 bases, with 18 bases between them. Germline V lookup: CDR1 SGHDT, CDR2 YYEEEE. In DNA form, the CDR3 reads TGTGCCAGCAGCTTGGGAGGTACAGGGCCGGGACACGAGCAGTACTTC. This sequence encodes CASSLGGTGPGHEQYF.

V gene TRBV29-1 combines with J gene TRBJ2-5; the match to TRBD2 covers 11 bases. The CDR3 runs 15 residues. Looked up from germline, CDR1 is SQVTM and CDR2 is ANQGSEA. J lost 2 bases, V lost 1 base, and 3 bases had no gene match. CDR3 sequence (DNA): TGCAGCGTTGAAGGTAGCGGGGGGGAGCAAGAGACCCAGTACTTC. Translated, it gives CSVEGSGGEQETQYF.

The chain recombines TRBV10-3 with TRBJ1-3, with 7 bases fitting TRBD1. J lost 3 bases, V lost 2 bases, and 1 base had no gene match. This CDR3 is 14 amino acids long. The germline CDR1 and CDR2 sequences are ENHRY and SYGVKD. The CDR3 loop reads CAISEAGGGNTIYF. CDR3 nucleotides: TGTGCCATCAGTGAGGCAGGGGGTGGAAACACCATATATTTT.

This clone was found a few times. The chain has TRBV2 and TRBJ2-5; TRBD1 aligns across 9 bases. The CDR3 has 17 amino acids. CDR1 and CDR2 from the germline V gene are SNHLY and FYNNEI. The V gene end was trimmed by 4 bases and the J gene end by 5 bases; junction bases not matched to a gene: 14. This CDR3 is CASSVSTRTGARETQYF. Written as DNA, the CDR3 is TGTGCCAGCAGTGTATCTACCAGGACAGGGGCTAGGGAGACCCAGTACTTC.

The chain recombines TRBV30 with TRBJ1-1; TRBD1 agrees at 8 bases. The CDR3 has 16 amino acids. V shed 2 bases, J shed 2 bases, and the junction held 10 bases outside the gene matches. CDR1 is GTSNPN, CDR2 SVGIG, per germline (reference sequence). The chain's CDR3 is CAWSPRQGPGNTEAFF. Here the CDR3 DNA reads TGTGCCTGGAGTCCCAGACAGGGGCCGGGCAACACTGAAGCTTTCTTT.

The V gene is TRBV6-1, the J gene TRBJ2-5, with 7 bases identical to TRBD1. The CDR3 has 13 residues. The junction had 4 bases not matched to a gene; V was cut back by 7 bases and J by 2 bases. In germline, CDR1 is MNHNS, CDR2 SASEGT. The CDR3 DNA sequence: TGTGCCAGCAATCGGGACAGACAAGAGACCCAGTACTTC. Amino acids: CASNRDRQETQYF.

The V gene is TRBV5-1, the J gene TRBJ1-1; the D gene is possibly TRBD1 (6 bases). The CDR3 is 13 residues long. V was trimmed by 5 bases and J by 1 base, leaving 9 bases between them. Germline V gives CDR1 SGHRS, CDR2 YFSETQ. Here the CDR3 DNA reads TGCGCCAGCAGAGGACAGCCGAACACTGAAGCTTTCTTT. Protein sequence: CASRGQPNTEAFF.

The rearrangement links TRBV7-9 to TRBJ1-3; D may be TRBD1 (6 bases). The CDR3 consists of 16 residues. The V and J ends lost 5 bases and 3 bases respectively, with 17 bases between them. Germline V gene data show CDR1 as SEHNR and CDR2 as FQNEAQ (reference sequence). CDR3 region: CASSTQGGVGGNTIYF. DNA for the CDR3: TGTGCCAGCAGCACTCAAGGGGGAGTTGGTGGAAACACCATATATTTT.

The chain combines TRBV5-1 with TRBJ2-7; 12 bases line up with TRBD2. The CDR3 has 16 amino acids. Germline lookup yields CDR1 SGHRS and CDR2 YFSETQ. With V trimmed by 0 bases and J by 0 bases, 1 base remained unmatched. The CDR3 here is CASSLVLAGGSYEQYF. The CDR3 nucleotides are TGCGCCAGCAGCTTGGTACTAGCGGGGGGCTCCTACGAGCAGTACTTC.

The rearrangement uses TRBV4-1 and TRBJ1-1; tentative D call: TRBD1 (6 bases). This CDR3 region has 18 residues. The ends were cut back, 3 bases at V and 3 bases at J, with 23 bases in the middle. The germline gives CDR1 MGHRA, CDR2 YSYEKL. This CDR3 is CASSQLRLQGQGYTEAFF. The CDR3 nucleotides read TGCGCCAGCAGCCAGCTTAGGCTCCAGGGGCAAGGATACACTGAAGCTTTCTTT.

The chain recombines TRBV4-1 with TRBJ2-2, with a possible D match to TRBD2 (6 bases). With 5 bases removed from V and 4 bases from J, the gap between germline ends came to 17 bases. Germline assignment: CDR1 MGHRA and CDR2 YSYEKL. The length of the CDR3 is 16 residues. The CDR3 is CASSEGPGVFTGELFF. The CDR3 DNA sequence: TGCGCCAGCAGCGAGGGACCGGGGGTTTTCACCGGGGAGCTGTTTTTT.

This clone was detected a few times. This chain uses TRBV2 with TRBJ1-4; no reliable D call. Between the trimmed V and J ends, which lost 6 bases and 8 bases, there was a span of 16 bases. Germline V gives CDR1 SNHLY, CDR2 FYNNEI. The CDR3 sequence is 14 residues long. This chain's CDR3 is CASSPDSMREKLFF. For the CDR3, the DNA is TGTGCCAGCAGCCCGGACTCTATGCGGGAAAAACTGTTTTTT.

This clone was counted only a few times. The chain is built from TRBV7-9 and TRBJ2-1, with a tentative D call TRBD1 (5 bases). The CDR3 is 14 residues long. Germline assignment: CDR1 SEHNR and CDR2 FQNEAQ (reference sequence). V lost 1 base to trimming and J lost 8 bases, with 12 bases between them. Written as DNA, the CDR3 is TGTGCCAGCAGCTTAGGGACCCCCAGGGATGAGCAGTTCTTC. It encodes CASSLGTPRDEQFF.

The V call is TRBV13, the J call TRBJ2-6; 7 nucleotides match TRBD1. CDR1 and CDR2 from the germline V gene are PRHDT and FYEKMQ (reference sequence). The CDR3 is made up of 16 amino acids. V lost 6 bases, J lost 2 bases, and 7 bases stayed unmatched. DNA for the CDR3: TGTGCCAGCAGACATACTGGGACAGCTGGGGCCAACGTCCTGACTTTC. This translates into CASRHTGTAGANVLTF.

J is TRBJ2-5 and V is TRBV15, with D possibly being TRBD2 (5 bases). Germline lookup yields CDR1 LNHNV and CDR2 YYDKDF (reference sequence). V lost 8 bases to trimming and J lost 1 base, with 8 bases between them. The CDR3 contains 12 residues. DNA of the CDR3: TGTGCCACCGCCGAGGGCCAAGAGACCCAGTACTTC. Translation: CATAEGQETQYF.

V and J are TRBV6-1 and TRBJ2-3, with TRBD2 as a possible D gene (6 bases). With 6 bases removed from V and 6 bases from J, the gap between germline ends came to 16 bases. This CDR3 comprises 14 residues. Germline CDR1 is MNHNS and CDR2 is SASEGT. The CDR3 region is CASRRGEEVDTQYF. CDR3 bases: TGTGCCAGCAGGCGGGGAGAGGAGGTGGATACGCAGTATTTT.

CDR3 bases: TGCGCCAGCAGATGGACAGGGGTCGAAGACGAGCAGTACTTC. It codes for CASRWTGVEDEQYF. The V call is TRBV5-1, the J call TRBJ2-7, with TRBD1 identical over 9 bases. The CDR3 is 14 amino acids. The ends lost 5 bases at V and 5 bases at J; junction bases unmatched: 8. Germline loops: CDR1 SGHRS, CDR2 YFSETQ.

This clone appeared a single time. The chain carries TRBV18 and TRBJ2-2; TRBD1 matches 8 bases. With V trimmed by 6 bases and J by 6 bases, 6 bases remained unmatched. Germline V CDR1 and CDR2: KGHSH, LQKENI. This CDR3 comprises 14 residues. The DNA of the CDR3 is TGTGCCAGCTCCTCGGGACAGGCCTCCGGGGAGCTGTTTTTT. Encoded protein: CASSSGQASGELFF. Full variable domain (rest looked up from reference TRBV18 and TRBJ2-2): NAGVMQNPRHLVRRRGQEARLRCSPMKGHSHVYWYRQLPEEGLKFMVYLQKENIIDESGMPKERFSAEFPKEGPSILRIQQVVRGDSAAYFCASSSGQASGELFFGEGSRLTVL.

The CDR3, as DNA: TGTGCCAGCAGTCCAACGGACAGGTTCAATCAGCCCCAGCATTTT. Protein sequence: CASSPTDRFNQPQHF. The chain recombines TRBV6-5 with TRBJ1-5; 7 nucleotides agree with TRBD1. Germline lookup yields CDR1 MNHEY and CDR2 SVGAGI. V was clipped by 5 bases and J by 3 bases; unmatched bases: 7. This CDR3 is built from 15 residues.

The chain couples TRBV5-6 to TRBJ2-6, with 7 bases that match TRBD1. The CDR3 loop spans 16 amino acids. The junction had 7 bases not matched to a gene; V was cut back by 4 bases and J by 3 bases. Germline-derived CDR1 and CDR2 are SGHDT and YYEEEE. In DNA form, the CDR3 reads TGTGCCAGCAGCCCCCTAGGGACAGATGGGGCCAACGTCCTGACTTTC. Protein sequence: CASSPLGTDGANVLTF.